A selection of T cell receptor beta chains follows, all from one sample in a study of beta chain features in type 1 diabetes. Produced via immunoSEQ multiplex PCR; TCRdb's table is partial and in-frame only. This sample has under 850,000 clones, with 13% found just once. The sequenced sample was naive CD4+ T cells from blood. Every receptor here comes from a man in his late teens or twenties with type 1 diabetes. Each CDR3 is given with its conserved first and last residue. D genes are given only for firm matches. The size field is filled for only some rows; it gives once, few, many or a size class.

>-|few|TRBJ2-3|TRBV2
TGTGCCAGCAGTGAATTTGAGATCAAGACAGATACGCAGTATTTT
CASSEFEIKTDTQYF
>-|-|TRBJ1-3|TRBV10-3
TGTGCCATCAGTGGGACTGAGTCTGGAAACACCATATATTTT
CAISGTESGNTIYF
>-|few|TRBJ2-1|TRBV10-3
TGTGCCATCAGTGGAGGGTTGAGCTCCTACAATGAGCAGTTCTTC
CAISGGLSSYNEQFF
>-|few|TRBJ2-4|TRBV5-6
TGTGCCAGCAGCCGGAGACAAGCGGACATTCAGTACTTC
CASSRRQADIQYF
>-|-|TRBJ2-1|TRBV4-1
TGCGCCAGCAGCCAAGATGGTAGCAGGGGAACGGACGGCAATGAGCAGTTCTTC
CASSQDGSRGTDGNEQFF
>-|-|TRBJ1-1|TRBV4-1
TGCGCCAGCCGCGCGGGCAACACTGAAGCTTTCTTT
CASRAGNTEAFF
>-|-|TRBJ2-4|TRBV25-1
TGTGCCAGCAGTGAACCCGGGACCAAAAACATTCAGTACTTC
CASSEPGTKNIQYF
>-|-|TRBJ2-6|TRBV4-1
TGCGCCAGCAGCCCCTTGGGGGCCAACGTCCTGACTTTC
CASSPLGANVLTF
>-|-|TRBJ1-6|TRBV7-9
TGTGCCAGCAGCGCAATGCAGGGCGGGGGTTCACCCCTCCACTTT
CASSAMQGGGSPLHF
>-|-|TRBJ2-7|TRBV14
TGTGCCAGCAGCCAAGATTTGGGGACCTACGAGCAGTACTTC
CASSQDLGTYEQYF
>-|-|TRBJ2-5|TRBV10-3
TGTGCCATCAGTGAGTCCGCTCAGGCGGAGACCCAGTACTTC
CAISESAQAETQYF
>-|-|TRBJ1-1|TRBV30
TGTGCCTGGGAAAGGGGGAAGGGGACTGAAGCTTTCTTT
CAWERGKGTEAFF
>-|-|TRBJ1-5|TRBV27
TGTGCCAGCAGTTTCTGGGGGGCCGGCGATCAGCCCCAGCATTTT
CASSFWGAGDQPQHF
>-|-|TRBJ2-7|TRBV18
TGTGCCAGCTCACCACCAGGGTTTAGGTACGAGCAGTACTTC
CASSPPGFRYEQYF
>-|-|TRBJ1-2|TRBV6-6
TGTGCCAGCAGCCTCGGGGACAAAGAAGGTGGCTACACCTTC
CASSLGDKEGGYTF
>-|few|TRBJ1-5|TRBV18
TGTGCCAGCTCAGCGACAGAAAATCAGCCCCAGCATTTT
CASSATENQPQHF
>-|-|TRBJ1-1|TRBV6-5
TGTGCCAGCAGTTACGGTGCCAGGATGAACACTGAAGCTTTCTTT
CASSYGARMNTEAFF
>-|once|TRBJ1-1|TRBV18
TGTGCCAGCTCACCAACGGTGGGAGCTTTCTTT
CASSPTVGAFF
>-|few|TRBJ1-2|TRBV7-9
TGTGCCAGCATTCCAAGCGGGGGGGAGTATGGCTACACCTTC
CASIPSGGEYGYTF
>-|-|TRBJ1-1|TRBV10-3
TGTGCCATCAGTGAGTCGGGGGGGACTGAAGCTTTCTTT
CAISESGGTEAFF
>-|few|TRBJ2-5|TRBV9
TGTGCCAGCAGCGTCAGCATTCAAGAGACCCAGTACTTC
CASSVSIQETQYF
>-|-|TRBJ2-7|TRBV18
TGTGCCAGCTCACTCACCTCGGGCAGGCTCTACGAGCAGTACTTC
CASSLTSGRLYEQYF